The 10 T cell receptor beta chains below come from one sample, sequenced in a study of lymphopenia after photon versus proton radiotherapy. Assay: immunoSEQ multiplex PCR; the TCRdb copy retains only in-frame clones and omits some. The sample contains more than 25,000 clones, just under 90% of which appear only once. Specimen: peripheral blood, collected from a patient treated with proton-based radiotherapy. The receptors shown here come from a woman aged 55-75 years with cholangiocarcinoma. Some clones in this sample may be carry-over from other donors' samples.

The rearrangement joins TRBV7-8 to TRBJ2-3; perhaps TRBD2 as D (6 bases). The CDR3 length is 17 residues. Germline loops: CDR1 SGHVS, CDR2 FQNEAQ. With 1 base removed from V and 0 bases from J, the gap between germline ends came to 14 bases. CDR3 coding DNA: TGTGCCAGCAGCTTAGAGGTGCTAGCGTTCAGCACAGATACGCAGTATTTT. Translated: CASSLEVLAFSTDTQYF.

The chain combines TRBV19 with TRBJ2-2; no clear D. From germline, CDR1 is LNHDA and CDR2 SQIVND (reference sequence). CDR3 length: 15 amino acids. Trimming removed 1 base from V and 0 bases from J, with 6 bases in between. The DNA for the CDR3 is TGTGCCAGTAGTATAGGAGGCACGAACACCGGGGAGCTGTTTTTT. Translated: CASSIGGTNTGELFF.

The chain employs TRBV7-9 and TRBJ2-7, with D tentatively TRBD2 (6 bases). This CDR3 spans 14 amino acids. Germline V gives CDR1 SEHNR, CDR2 FQNEAQ (reference sequence). V gave up 5 bases and J gave up 5 bases, with 16 bases separating them. The CDR3 coding sequence is TGTGCCAGCAGCACGAGGACGGGAGTGAACGAGCAGTACTTC. Amino acids: CASSTRTGVNEQYF.

The CDR3 DNA sequence: TGTGCCAGCAGCTTAAGTTGGCGCACCAATGAGCAGTTCTTC. Translation gives CASSLSWRTNEQFF. The gene calls are TRBV7-2 and TRBJ2-1; D is undetermined. The CDR3 runs to 14 residues. V was shortened by 2 bases and J by 6 bases, with 11 bases between the two germline ends. The germline V gene has CDR1 SGHTA and CDR2 FQGNSA.

The chain recombines TRBV6-6 with TRBJ2-2, with D tentatively TRBD1 or TRBD2 (6 bases each). The V and J ends lost 8 bases and 5 bases respectively, with 18 bases between them. The CDR3 extends over 15 amino acids. From germline, CDR1 is MNHNY and CDR2 SVGAGI (reference sequence). The DNA for the CDR3 is TGTGCCAGCGTACAGGGCCGGGGGTGGACCGGGGAGCTGTTTTTT. It translates to CASVQGRGWTGELFF.

V and J are TRBV5-1 and TRBJ1-2; D may be TRBD1 (6 bases). Germline V lookup: CDR1 SGHRS, CDR2 YFSETQ. The CDR3 loop spans 15 amino acids. V lost 0 bases, J lost 5 bases, and 14 bases lay in between. The CDR3 region is CASSLGDNTGYGYTF. Written as DNA, the CDR3 is TGCGCCAGCAGCTTGGGGGACAACACAGGGTATGGCTACACCTTC.

The rearrangement uses TRBV6-5 and TRBJ2-5; a possible D gene is TRBD2 (5 bases). The germline V gene has CDR1 MNHEY and CDR2 SVGAGI. CDR3 length equals 13 residues. The V and J ends lost 7 bases and 2 bases respectively, with 11 bases between them. CDR3 in DNA: TGTGCCAGCACCTCCCCGGGGCAAGAGACCCAGTACTTC. This encodes CASTSPGQETQYF.

A few counts support this clone. The chain carries TRBV14 and TRBJ2-1, with 8 bases that match TRBD2. The CDR3 has 15 amino acids. Losses at the gene ends were 5 bases for V and 5 bases for J; bases not matched to a gene: 8. Germline CDR1 reads SGHDN; CDR2 reads FVKESK. The CDR3: CASSGLALGDNEQFF. In DNA form, the CDR3 reads TGTGCCAGCAGCGGACTAGCCCTCGGGGACAATGAGCAGTTCTTC.

The gene calls are TRBV6-5 and TRBJ2-1; tentative D call: TRBD2 (6 bases). CDR3 length equals 14 residues. The V end lost 8 bases, the J end lost 10 bases, and 21 bases lay between the germline ends. Germline CDR1 reads MNHEY; CDR2 reads SVGAGI. The CDR3 is CASFRDFALGEQFF. The CDR3 nucleotides are TGTGCCAGCTTTCGGGACTTCGCCCTTGGGGAGCAGTTCTTC.

The genes are TRBV5-3 and TRBJ2-7; D possibly corresponds to TRBD1 (5 bases). TRBV5-3 is reported as an ORF; its role is uncertain. V dropped 4 bases and J dropped 2 bases, with 13 bases sitting between them. The CDR3 loop spans 14 amino acids. The CDR3 spells CARSQDSRPYEQYF. The DNA for the CDR3 is TGTGCCAGAAGCCAAGACAGTAGACCCTACGAGCAGTACTTC.